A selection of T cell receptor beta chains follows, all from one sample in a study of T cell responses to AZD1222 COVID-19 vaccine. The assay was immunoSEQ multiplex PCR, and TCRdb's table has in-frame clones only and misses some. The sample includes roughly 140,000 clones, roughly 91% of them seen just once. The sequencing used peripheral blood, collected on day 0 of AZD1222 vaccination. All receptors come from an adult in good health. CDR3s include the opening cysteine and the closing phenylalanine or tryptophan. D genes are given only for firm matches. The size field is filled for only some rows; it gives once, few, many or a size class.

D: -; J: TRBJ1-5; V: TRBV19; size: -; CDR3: CASTPLAGASQPQHF; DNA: TGTGCCAGTACCCCTTTGGCGGGGGCGAGTCAGCCCCAGCATTTT
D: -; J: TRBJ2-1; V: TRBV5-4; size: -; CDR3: CASSPGRDNEQFF; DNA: TGTGCCAGCAGCCCTGGACGGGACAATGAGCAGTTCTTC
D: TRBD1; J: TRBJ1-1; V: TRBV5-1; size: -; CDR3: CASSLGGTGSMNTEAFF; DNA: TGCGCCAGCAGCTTGGGCGGGACAGGGTCAATGAACACTGAAGCTTTCTTT
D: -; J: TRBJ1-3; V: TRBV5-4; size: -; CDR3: CASSLGSSFSGNTIYF; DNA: TGTGCCAGCAGCTTGGGCAGCTCCTTCTCTGGAAACACCATATATTTT
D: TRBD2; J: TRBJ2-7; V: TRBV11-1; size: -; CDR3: CASTLSGAGVFYEQYF; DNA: TGTGCCAGCACCTTATCCGGAGCGGGAGTATTCTACGAGCAGTACTTC
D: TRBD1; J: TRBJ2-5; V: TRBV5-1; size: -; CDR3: CASSGRTGGPQETQYF; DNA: TGCGCCAGCAGCGGGAGGACAGGGGGCCCCCAAGAGACCCAGTACTTC
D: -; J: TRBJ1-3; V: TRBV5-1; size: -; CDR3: CASSPGHQSSGNTIYF; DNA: TGCGCCAGCAGCCCGGGACACCAGAGCTCTGGAAACACCATATATTTT
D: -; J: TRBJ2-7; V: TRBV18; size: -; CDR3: CASSLTVSYEQYF; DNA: TGTGCCAGCTCACTAACGGTCTCCTACGAGCAGTACTTC
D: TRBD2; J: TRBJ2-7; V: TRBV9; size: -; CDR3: CASSVGGTSFSEQYF; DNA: TGTGCCAGCAGCGTAGGGGGGACTAGCTTCAGCGAGCAGTACTTC
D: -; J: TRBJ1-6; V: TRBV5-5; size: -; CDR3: CASGTRAAGSPLHF; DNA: TGTGCCAGCGGGACCCGGGCCGCGGGTTCACCCCTCCACTTT
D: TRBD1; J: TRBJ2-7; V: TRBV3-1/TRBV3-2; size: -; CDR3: CASSPRDRGGEQYF; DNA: TGTGCCAGCAGCCCCAGGGACAGGGGGGGCGAGCAGTACTTC
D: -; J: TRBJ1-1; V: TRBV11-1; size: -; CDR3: CASSLTGQMNTEAFF; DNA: TGTGCCAGCAGCTTGACAGGACAAATGAACACTGAAGCTTTCTTT
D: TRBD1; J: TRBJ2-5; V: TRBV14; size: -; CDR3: CASSHRTGGASRETQYF; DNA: TGTGCCAGCAGCCACCGGACAGGGGGTGCTTCCCGAGAGACCCAGTACTTC
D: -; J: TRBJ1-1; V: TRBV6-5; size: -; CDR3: CASSYLTGEAFF; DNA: TGTGCCAGCAGTTACCTGACAGGTGAAGCTTTCTTT
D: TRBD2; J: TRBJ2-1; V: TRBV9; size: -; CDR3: CASSVVKVAGGPNEQFF; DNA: TGTGCCAGCAGCGTAGTCAAAGTAGCGGGAGGGCCTAATGAGCAGTTCTTC
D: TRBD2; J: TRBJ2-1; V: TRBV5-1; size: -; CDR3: CASSLVPLAGSTYNEQFF; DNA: TGCGCCAGCAGCTTGGTCCCGTTAGCGGGGAGCACTTACAATGAGCAGTTCTTC
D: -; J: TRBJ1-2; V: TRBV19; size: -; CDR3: CASSARQNYGYTF; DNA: TGTGCCAGTAGTGCCAGACAAAACTATGGCTACACCTTC
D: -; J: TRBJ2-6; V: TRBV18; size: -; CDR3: CASSLPTGWRSGANVLTF; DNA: TGTGCCAGCTCACTCCCCACAGGGTGGCGTTCTGGGGCCAACGTCCTGACTTTC
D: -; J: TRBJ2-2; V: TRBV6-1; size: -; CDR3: CASSELVSRNTGELFF; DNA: TGTGCCAGCAGTGAATTAGTTAGTAGAAACACCGGGGAGCTGTTTTTT
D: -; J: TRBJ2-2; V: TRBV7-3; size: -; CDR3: CASSPPLDGLGTGELFF; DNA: TGTGCCAGCAGCCCCCCGTTGGACGGACTGGGCACCGGGGAGCTGTTTTTT
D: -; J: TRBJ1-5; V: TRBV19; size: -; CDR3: CASKIQGPIDNQPQHF; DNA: TGTGCCAGTAAGATACAGGGACCAATAGACAATCAGCCCCAGCATTTT
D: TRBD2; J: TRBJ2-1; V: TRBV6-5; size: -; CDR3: CASSYASGSYNEQFF; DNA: TGTGCCAGCAGTTACGCTAGCGGGAGCTACAATGAGCAGTTCTTC
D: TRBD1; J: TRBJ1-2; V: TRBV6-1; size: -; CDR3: CASSEPGTAFGYTF; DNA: TGTGCCAGCAGTGAACCTGGGACAGCCTTCGGCTACACCTTC
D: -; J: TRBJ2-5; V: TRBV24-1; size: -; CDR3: CATSDSRQARETQYF; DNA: TGTGCCACCAGTGATTCCCGACAGGCCCGGGAGACCCAGTACTTC
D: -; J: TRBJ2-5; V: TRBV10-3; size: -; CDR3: CAISESARGETQYF; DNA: TGTGCCATCAGTGAGTCTGCGCGGGGAGAGACCCAGTACTTC
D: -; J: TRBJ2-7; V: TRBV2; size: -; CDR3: CASSEERGRGDEQYF; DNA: TGTGCCAGCAGTGAAGAGAGGGGGAGGGGAGACGAGCAGTACTTC
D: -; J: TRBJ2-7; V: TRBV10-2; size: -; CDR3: CATLEGPYEQYF; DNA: TGCGCCACCCTAGAAGGGCCCTACGAGCAGTACTTC
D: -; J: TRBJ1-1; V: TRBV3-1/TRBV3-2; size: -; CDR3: CASSRDRSEAFF; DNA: TGTGCCAGCAGCCGAGACCGATCTGAAGCTTTCTTT
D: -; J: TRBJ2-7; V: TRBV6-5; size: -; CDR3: CASSYQLGYEQYF; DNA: TGTGCCAGCAGTTACCAACTAGGCTACGAGCAGTACTTC
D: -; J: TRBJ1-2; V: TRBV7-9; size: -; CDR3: CASSYQALGYTF; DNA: TGTGCCAGCAGCTACCAGGCCCTTGGCTACACCTTC
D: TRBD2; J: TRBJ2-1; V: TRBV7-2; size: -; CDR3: CASSSSGRVSGGQFF; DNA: TGTGCCAGCAGCAGCAGCGGGAGGGTCTCTGGGGGGCAGTTCTTC
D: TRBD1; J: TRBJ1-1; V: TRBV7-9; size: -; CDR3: CASKEGNRGRDTEAFF; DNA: TGTGCCAGCAAAGAGGGCAACAGGGGGCGGGACACTGAAGCTTTCTTT
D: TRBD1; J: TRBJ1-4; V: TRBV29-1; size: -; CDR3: CTASHRGGEKLFF; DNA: TGCACTGCGTCCCACAGGGGAGGCGAAAAACTGTTTTTT
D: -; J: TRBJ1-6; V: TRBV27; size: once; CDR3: CASSPSRGLLHF; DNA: TGTGCCAGCAGCCCAAGTCGGGGGCTCCTCCACTTT
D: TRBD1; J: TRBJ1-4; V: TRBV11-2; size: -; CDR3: CASSNRQGGNEKLFF; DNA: TGTGCCAGCAGCAACAGACAGGGTGGTAATGAAAAACTGTTTTTT
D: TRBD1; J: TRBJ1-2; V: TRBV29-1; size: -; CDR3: CSVDLTTGGGYGYTF; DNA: TGCAGCGTTGATCTCACGACAGGGGGCGGCTATGGCTACACCTTC
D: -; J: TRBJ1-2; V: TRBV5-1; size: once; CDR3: CASSLGTRDYGYTF; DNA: TGCGCCAGCAGCTTGGGGACACGGGACTATGGCTACACCTTC
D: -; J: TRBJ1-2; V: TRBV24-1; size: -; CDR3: CATSDGRYGYTF; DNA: TGTGCCACCAGTGATGGCCGCTATGGCTACACCTTC
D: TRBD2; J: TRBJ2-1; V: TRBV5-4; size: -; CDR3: CASKKRGDEQFF; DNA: TGTGCCAGCAAAAAGCGGGGGGATGAGCAGTTCTTC
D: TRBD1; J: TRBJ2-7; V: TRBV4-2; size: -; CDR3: CASSPSGTVSYEQYF; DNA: TGTGCCAGCAGCCCTTCTGGGACAGTCTCCTACGAGCAGTACTTC
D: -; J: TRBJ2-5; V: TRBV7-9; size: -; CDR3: CASSLVNSAETQYF; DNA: TGTGCCAGCAGCTTAGTGAATAGTGCCGAGACCCAGTACTTC
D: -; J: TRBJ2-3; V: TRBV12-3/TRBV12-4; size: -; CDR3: CASSPGDTQYF; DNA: TGTGCCAGCAGTCCTGGGGATACGCAGTATTTT
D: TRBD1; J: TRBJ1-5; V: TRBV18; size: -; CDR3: CASSPQGDSNQPQHF; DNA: TGTGCCAGCTCACCTCAGGGGGATAGCAATCAGCCCCAGCATTTT
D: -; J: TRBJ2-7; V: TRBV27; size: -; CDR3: CASSLSSPLEGSEQYF; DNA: TGTGCCAGCAGTTTATCGTCCCCACTAGAGGGCTCGGAGCAGTACTTC
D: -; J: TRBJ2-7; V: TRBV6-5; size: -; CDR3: CASSSRAVLGNEQYF; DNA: TGTGCCAGCAGTTCCCGGGCCGTCCTCGGGAACGAGCAGTACTTC
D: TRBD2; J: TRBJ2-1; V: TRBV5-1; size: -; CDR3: CASSFTSGTSGRNEQFF; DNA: TGCGCCAGCAGCTTTACCTCCGGGACTAGCGGGAGGAATGAGCAGTTCTTC
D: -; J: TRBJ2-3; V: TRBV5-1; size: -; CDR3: CASSLVGIVTDTQYF; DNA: TGCGCCAGCAGCTTGGTGGGTATCGTTACAGATACGCAGTATTTT
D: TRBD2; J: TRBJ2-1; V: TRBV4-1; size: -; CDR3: CASSQETLAGAKFF; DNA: TGCGCCAGCAGCCAAGAAACGCTAGCGGGAGCGAAGTTCTTC
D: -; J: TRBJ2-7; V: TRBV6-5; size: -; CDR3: CASSFVGGTHEQYF; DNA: TGTGCCAGCAGTTTCGTCGGGGGCACGCACGAGCAGTACTTC
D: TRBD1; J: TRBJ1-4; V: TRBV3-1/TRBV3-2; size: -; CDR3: CASSQAGTGREKLFF; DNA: TGTGCCAGCAGCCAAGCCGGGACAGGGCGGGAAAAACTGTTTTTT
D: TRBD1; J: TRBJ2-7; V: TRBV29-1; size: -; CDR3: CSVETAGQGINEQYF; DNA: TGCAGCGTTGAGACCGCGGGACAGGGTATCAACGAGCAGTACTTC